The 7 T cell receptor beta chains below come from one sample, sequenced in a study of CD8+ T cells in alopecia areata. RNA was isolated and reverse transcribed to cDNA, the sequencing template. Here immunoSEQ multiplex PCR was the method, and the copy in TCRdb shows in-frame clones only, minus some. The table lists some 190,000 clones, over 60% of them singletons. Treatment noted: oral pan-JAK inhibitor, 5-10 mg twice daily. Sequenced here: CD4+ T cells sorted from blood, sampled at week 44, from a patient treated with tofacitinib. These receptors originate from a human donor with alopecia areata.

The chain is built from TRBV10-3 and TRBJ2-2, with 13 bases identical to TRBD2. The CDR3 runs to 17 residues. CDR1 and CDR2 (germline): ENHRY, SYGVKD. V lost 11 bases, J lost 1 base, and 10 bases stayed unmatched. The CDR3 bases are TGTGCCTCGCGGGGGACTAGCGGGAATGTGAACACCGGGGAGCTGTTTTTT. This codes for CASRGTSGNVNTGELFF.

V usage is TRBV5-1 and J usage is TRBJ1-2; 10 nucleotides align to TRBD1. Germline values: CDR1 SGHRS, CDR2 YFSETQ. The CDR3 runs to 14 residues. Trimming removed 0 bases from V and 8 bases from J; junction bases left unmatched: 4. The CDR3 spells CASSLGDRGRGYTF. The CDR3 DNA reads TGCGCCAGCAGCTTGGGGGACAGGGGACGGGGCTACACCTTC.

This clone appeared a single time. The gene calls are TRBV27 and TRBJ2-1; D gene uncertain. The CDR3 spans 13 residues. Trimming removed 6 bases at V and 10 bases at J, with 16 bases between. CDR1 MNHEY and CDR2 SMNVEV come from the germline V gene (reference sequence). This CDR3 reads CASRRTPIVEQFF. CDR3 DNA: TGTGCCAGCAGGAGGACCCCTATTGTGGAGCAGTTCTTC.

This clone was observed a handful of times. This chain links TRBV5-1 with TRBJ2-3; D ambiguous. The CDR3 spans 14 residues. The V end was cut by 1 base, the J end by 1 base, with 7 bases between. Looked up from germline, CDR1 is SGHRS and CDR2 is YFSETQ. CDR3 protein: CASSLWQGTDTQYF. DNA of the CDR3: TGCGCCAGCAGCTTGTGGCAGGGCACAGATACGCAGTATTTT.

V gene TRBV11-2 combines with J gene TRBJ2-2; TRBD1 matches at 10 bases. In germline, CDR1 is SGHAT, CDR2 FQNNGV. Unmatched junction bases numbered 10, after V lost 6 bases and J lost 0 bases. The CDR3 has 18 residues. CDR3 nucleotides: TGTGCCAGCAGGTCATGGAGACAGGGGGCTTCGAACACCGGGGAGCTGTTTTTT. This gives the protein CASRSWRQGASNTGELFF.

The chain employs TRBV29-1 and TRBJ1-5; weak D call: TRBD1 (6 bases). Germline CDR1 SQVTM, CDR2 ANQGSEA. The CDR3 spans 14 residues. Trimming took 6 bases from V and 0 from J, leaving 12 bases between them. CDR3 DNA sequence: TGCAGCGTAGGACAGCGGGATAGCAATCAGCCCCAGCATTTT. Translated, it gives CSVGQRDSNQPQHF.

The chain joins TRBV20-1 to TRBJ1-2; D unresolved. Per the germline V gene, CDR1 is DFQATT and CDR2 is SNEGSKA (reference sequence). The CDR3 sequence is 11 residues long. V shed 1 base and J shed 4 bases, with 4 bases lying between them. CDR3 in DNA: TGCAGTGCTAGAGGGATCTATGGCTACACCTTC. Amino acid sequence: CSARGIYGYTF.